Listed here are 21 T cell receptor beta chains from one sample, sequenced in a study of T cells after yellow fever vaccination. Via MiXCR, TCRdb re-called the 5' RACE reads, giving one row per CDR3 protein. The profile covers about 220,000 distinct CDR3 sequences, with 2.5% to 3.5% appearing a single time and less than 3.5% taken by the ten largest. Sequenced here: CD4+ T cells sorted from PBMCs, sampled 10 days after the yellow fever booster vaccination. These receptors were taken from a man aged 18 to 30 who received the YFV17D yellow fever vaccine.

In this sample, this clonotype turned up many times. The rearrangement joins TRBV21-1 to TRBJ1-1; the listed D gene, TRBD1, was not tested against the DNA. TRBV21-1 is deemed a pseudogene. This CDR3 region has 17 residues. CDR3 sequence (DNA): TGTGCCAGCAGCTTCCAAGCCGCGCCAGTACCTAACACTGAAGCTTTCTTT. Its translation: CASSFQAAPVPNTEAFF.

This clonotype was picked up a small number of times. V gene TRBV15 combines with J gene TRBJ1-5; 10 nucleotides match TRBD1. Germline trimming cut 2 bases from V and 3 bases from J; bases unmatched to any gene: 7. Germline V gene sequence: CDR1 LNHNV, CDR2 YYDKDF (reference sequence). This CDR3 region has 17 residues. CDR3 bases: TGTGCCACCAGCAGACCTCCCGGGACAGGGGTCAATCAGCCCCAGCATTTT. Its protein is CATSRPPGTGVNQPQHF.

The CDR3 here is CASSRGNRRNTEAFF. The CDR3 DNA is TGTGCCAGCAGCCGGGGGAACCGCCGGAACACTGAAGCTTTCTTT. The chain couples TRBV7-9 to TRBJ1-1; a possible D gene is TRBD1 (5 bases). Germline CDR1 SEHNR, CDR2 FQNEAQ (reference sequence). This CDR3 is built from 15 residues. The V end was cut by 5 bases, the J end by 1 base, with 14 bases between. The full variable domain, rest sourced from reference TRBV7-9 and TRBJ1-1, is DTGVSQNPRHKITKRGQNVTFRCDPISEHNRLYWYRQTLGQGPEFLTYFQNEAQLEKSRLLSDRFSAERPKGSFSTLEIQRTEQGDSAMYLCASSRGNRRNTEAFFGQGTRLTVV.

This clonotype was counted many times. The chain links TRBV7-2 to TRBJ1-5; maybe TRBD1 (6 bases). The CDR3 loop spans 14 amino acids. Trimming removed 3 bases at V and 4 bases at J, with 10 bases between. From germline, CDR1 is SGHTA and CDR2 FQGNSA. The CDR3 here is CASSFTGPNQPQHF. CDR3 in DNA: TGTGCCAGCAGCTTTACAGGGCCTAATCAGCCCCAGCATTTT.

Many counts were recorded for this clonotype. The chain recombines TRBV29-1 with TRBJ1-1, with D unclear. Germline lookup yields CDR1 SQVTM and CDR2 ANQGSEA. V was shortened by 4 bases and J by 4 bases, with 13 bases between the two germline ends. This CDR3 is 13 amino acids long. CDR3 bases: TGCAGCGTTGGAAAGAGTGGCGGCACTGAAGCTTTCTTT. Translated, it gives CSVGKSGGTEAFF.

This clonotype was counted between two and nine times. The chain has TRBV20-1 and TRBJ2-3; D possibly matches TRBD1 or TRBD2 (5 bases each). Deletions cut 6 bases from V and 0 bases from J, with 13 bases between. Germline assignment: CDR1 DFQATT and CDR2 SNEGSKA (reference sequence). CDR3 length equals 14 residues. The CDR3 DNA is TGCAGTGCCCGCCGGGACCCAAGCACAGATACGCAGTATTTT. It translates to CSARRDPSTDTQYF.

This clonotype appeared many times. CDR3 bases: TGCAGTGCTGAAACCGGGACATTGGAAGAGACCCAGTACTTC. Translation gives CSAETGTLEETQYF. The rearrangement joins TRBV20-1 to TRBJ2-5; tentative D call: TRBD1 (6 bases). Germline CDR1 DFQATT, CDR2 SNEGSKA (reference sequence). Trimming left V 5 bases short and J 3 bases short, with 16 bases between. The CDR3 totals 14 residues.

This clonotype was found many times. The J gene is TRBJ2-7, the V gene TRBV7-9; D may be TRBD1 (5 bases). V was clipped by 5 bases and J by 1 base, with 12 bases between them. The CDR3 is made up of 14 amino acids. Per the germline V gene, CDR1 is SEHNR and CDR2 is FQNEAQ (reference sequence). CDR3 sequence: CASSRQQGSYEQYF. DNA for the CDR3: TGTGCCAGCAGCCGACAGCAGGGATCCTACGAGCAGTACTTC.

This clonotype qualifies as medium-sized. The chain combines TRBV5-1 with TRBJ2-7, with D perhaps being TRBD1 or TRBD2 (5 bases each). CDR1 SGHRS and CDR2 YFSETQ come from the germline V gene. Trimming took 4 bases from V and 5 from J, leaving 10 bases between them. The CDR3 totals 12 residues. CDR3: CASSRGENEQYF. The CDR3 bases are TGCGCCAGCAGCCGGGGCGAGAACGAGCAGTACTTC. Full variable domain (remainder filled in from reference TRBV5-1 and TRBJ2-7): KAGVTQTPRYLIKTRGQQVTLSCSPISGHRSVSWYQQTPGQGLQFLFEYFSETQRNKGNFPGRFSGRQFSNSRSEMNVSTLELGDSALYLCASSRGENEQYFGPGTRLTVT.

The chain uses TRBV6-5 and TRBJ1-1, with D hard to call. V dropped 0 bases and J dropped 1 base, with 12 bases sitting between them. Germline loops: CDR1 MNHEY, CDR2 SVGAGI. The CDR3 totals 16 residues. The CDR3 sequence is CASSYSPGRTNTEAFF. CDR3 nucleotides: TGTGCCAGCAGTTACTCCCCGGGCAGGACGAACACTGAAGCTTTCTTT.

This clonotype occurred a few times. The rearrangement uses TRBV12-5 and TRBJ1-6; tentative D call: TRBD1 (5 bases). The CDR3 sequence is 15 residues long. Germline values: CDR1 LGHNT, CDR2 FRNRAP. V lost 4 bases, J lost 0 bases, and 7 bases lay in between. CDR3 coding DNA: TGTGCTAGTGGTTCGGGACTCTCCTATAATTCACCCCTCCACTTT. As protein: CASGSGLSYNSPLHF.

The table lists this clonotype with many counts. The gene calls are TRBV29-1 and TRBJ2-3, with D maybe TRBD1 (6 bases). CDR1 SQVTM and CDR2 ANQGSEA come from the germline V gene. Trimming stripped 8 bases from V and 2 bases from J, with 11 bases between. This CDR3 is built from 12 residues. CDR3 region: CSSGQLTDTQYF. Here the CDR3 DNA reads TGCAGCTCCGGACAGCTCACAGATACGCAGTATTTT.

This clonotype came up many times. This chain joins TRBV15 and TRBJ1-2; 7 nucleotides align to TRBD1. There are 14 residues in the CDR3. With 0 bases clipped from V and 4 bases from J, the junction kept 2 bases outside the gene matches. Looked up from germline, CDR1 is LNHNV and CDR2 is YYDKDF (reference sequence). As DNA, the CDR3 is TGTGCCACCAGCAGAGATCCAGGGGGCTATGGCTACACCTTC. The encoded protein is CATSRDPGGYGYTF. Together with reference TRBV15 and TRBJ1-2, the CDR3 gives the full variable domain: DAMVIQNPRYQVTQFGKPVTLSCSQTLNHNVMYWYQQKSSQAPKLLFHYYDKDFNNEADTPDNFQSRRPNTSFCFLDIRSPGLGDTAMYLCATSRDPGGYGYTFGSGTRLTVV.

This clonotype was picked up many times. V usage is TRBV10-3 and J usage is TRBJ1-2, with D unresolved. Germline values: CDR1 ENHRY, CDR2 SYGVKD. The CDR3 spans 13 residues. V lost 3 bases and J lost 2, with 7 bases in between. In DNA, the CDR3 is TGTGCCATCAGTGAAAATGGAAACTATGGCTACACCTTC. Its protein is CAISENGNYGYTF.

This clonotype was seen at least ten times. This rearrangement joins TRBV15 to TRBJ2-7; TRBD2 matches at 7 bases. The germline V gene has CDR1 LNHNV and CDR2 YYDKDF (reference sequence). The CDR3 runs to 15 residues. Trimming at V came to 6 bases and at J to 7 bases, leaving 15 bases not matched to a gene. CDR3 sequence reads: CATSPDLGGVREQYF. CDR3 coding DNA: TGTGCCACCAGTCCAGATTTGGGAGGGGTGCGGGAGCAGTACTTC.

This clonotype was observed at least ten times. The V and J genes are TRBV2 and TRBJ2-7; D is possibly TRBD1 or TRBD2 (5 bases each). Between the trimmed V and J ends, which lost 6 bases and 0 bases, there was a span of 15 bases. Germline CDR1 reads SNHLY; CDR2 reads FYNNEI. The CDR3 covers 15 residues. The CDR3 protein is CASREAGFSSYEQYV. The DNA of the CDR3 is TGTGCCAGCAGGGAGGCAGGGTTCAGCTCCTACGAGCAGTACGTC.

The CDR3 DNA reads TGTGCCAGCAGTAAGGAGGCAGGGGGCACAGATACGCAGTATTTT. It yields the protein CASSKEAGGTDTQYF. This chain connects TRBV2 to TRBJ2-3; D perhaps matches TRBD1 (6 bases). CDR1 and CDR2 from the germline V gene are SNHLY and FYNNEI. Trimming stripped 5 bases from V and 1 base from J, with 13 bases between. This CDR3 is built from 15 residues.

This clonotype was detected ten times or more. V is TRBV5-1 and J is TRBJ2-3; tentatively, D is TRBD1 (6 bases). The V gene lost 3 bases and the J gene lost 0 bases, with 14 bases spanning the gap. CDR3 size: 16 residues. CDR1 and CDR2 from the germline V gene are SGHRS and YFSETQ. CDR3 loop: CASSSTTGASTDTQYF. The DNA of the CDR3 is TGCGCCAGCAGCTCCACGACAGGCGCTAGCACAGATACGCAGTATTTT.

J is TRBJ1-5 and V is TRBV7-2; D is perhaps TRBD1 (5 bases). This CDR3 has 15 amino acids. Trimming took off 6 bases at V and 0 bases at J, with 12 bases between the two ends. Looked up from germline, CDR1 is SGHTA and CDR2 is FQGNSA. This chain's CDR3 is CASRPTGLSNQPQHF. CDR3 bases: TGTGCCAGCAGGCCCACAGGACTTAGCAATCAGCCCCAGCATTTT. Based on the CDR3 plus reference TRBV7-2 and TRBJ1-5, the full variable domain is GAGVSQSPSNKVTEKGKDVELRCDPISGHTALYWYRQSLGQGLEFLIYFQGNSAPDKSGLPSDRFSAERTGGSVSTLTIQRTQQEDSAVYLCASRPTGLSNQPQHFGDGTRLSIL.

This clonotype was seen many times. CDR3 bases: TGTGCCAGCAGCTCGGATGGACTAGCGGGAGGTATAATCGAGACCCAGTACTTC. Residues: CASSSDGLAGGIIETQYF. The rearrangement links TRBV5-6 to TRBJ2-5; 14 nucleotides align to TRBD2. V dropped 3 bases and J dropped 5; count of bases not matched to a gene: 12. Germline values: CDR1 SGHDT, CDR2 YYEEEE. This CDR3 is built from 18 residues.

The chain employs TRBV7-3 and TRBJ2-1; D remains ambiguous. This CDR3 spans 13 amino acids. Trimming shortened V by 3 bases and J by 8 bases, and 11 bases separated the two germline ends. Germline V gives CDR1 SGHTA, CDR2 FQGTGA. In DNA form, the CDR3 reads TGTGCCAGCAGCTTGGCCCTATTGGATGAGCAGTTCTTC. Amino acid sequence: CASSLALLDEQFF. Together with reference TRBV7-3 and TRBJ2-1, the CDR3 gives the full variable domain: GAGVSQTPSNKVTEKGKYVELRCDPISGHTALYWYRQSLGQGPEFLIYFQGTGAADDSGLPNDRFFAVRPEGSVSTLKIQRTERGDSAVYLCASSLALLDEQFFGPGTRLTVL.